Shown below are 31 T cell receptor beta chains from a single sample sequenced in a study of response to subunit inactivated influenza vaccine. TCRdb recomputed calls from the RT-PCR reads with MiXCR, one row per CDR3 protein. The table has 750,000 to 850,000 distinct CDR3 sequences, around 18% seen once; the top ten hold about 11%. The starting material was PBMCs from blood, obtained 4 to 6 days after vaccination. These receptors came from a man over 45 who received an inactivated influenza vaccine.

CDR3 sequence (DNA): TGTGCCATCAGTGATGTTCTGTACCAAGAGACCCAGTACTTC. Translation: CAISDVLYQETQYF. The chain couples TRBV10-3 to TRBJ2-5; D is unresolved. Germline V gene data show CDR1 as ENHRY and CDR2 as SYGVKD. Trimming removed 3 bases from V and 0 bases from J, with 8 bases in between. The CDR3 has 14 residues.

This clonotype has a handful of counts. The CDR3, as DNA: TGTGCCAGCAGCTTAACTTCCCCCGGCCTCTACAATGAGCAGTTCTTC. Its translation is CASSLTSPGLYNEQFF. The gene calls are TRBV9 and TRBJ2-1; D is undetermined. The V end lost 4 bases, the J end lost 3 bases, and 17 bases lay between the germline ends. The germline V gene encodes CDR1 SGDLS and CDR2 YYNGEE. CDR3 length: 16 amino acids.

Only a few counts were recorded for this clonotype. The chain is built from TRBV20-1 and TRBJ1-1; D call uncertain. Germline loops: CDR1 DFQATT, CDR2 SNEGSKA (reference sequence). The CDR3 totals 12 residues. V was pared by 6 bases and J by 0 bases, with 8 bases between. The CDR3 coding sequence is TGCAGTGCCCCGATCATGAACACTGAAGCTTTCTTT. Its translation is CSAPIMNTEAFF.

This clonotype came up a few times. The chain joins TRBV12-3 or TRBV12-4 to TRBJ2-1; D is perhaps TRBD2 (6 bases). The CDR3 runs 16 residues. Trimming cost V 6 bases and J 7 bases, with 22 bases left between them. CDR3 residues: CASSLGSGGPLNEQFF. The DNA for the CDR3 is TGTGCCAGCAGCCTAGGCTCCGGAGGGCCCCTGAATGAGCAGTTCTTC.

This sequence joins TRBV6-6 and TRBJ2-7, with D hard to call. The CDR3 has 13 residues. With 7 bases removed from V and 4 bases from J, the gap between germline ends came to 14 bases. Per the germline V gene, CDR1 is MNHNY and CDR2 is SVGAGI (reference sequence). The CDR3: CASTPQSHYEQYF. DNA for the CDR3: TGTGCCAGCACCCCTCAATCCCATTACGAGCAGTACTTC.

V is TRBV10-3 and J is TRBJ2-4; perhaps TRBD2 as D (7 bases). V was pared by 2 bases and J by 4 bases, with 18 bases between. The CDR3 contains 17 residues. The germline V gene encodes CDR1 ENHRY and CDR2 SYGVKD. CDR3 region: CAISERGAWELKNIQYF. Written as DNA, the CDR3 is TGTGCCATCAGTGAGCGGGGGGCATGGGAGCTGAAAAACATTCAGTACTTC.

This clonotype came up a few times. The V call is TRBV6-1, the J call TRBJ1-4; 11 bases fit TRBD1. The ends lost 6 bases at V and 8 bases at J; junction bases unmatched: 20. The CDR3 consists of 19 residues. Per germline, CDR1 MNHNS and CDR2 SASEGT. The CDR3, as DNA: TGTGCCAGCAGCAGGAACAACCCGGGACAGGGGGTTACTGAGGAAAAACTGTTTTTT. Translated: CASSRNNPGQGVTEEKLFF.

This clonotype was seen a few times. J is TRBJ2-1 and V is TRBV7-2; either TRBD1 or TRBD2 may fit D (5 bases each). Trimming pared 7 bases from V and 0 bases from J, leaving 16 bases between. CDR1 is SGHTA, CDR2 FQGNSA, per germline. The CDR3 runs to 16 residues. The CDR3 protein is CASTYRGGGSYNEQFF. CDR3 nucleotides: TGTGCCAGCACCTACCGGGGCGGAGGCTCCTACAATGAGCAGTTCTTC.

This chain connects TRBV12-3 or TRBV12-4 to TRBJ2-5, with TRBD2 matching over 14 bases. This CDR3 comprises 16 residues. The J segment lost 4 bases and the V segment lost 3 bases, leaving 4 bases of the junction unmatched. The CDR3 sequence is CASSFIGTSGGETQYF. DNA of the CDR3: TGTGCCAGCAGTTTTATTGGGACTAGCGGGGGAGAGACCCAGTACTTC.

This clonotype was counted only a few times. The chain couples TRBV20-1 to TRBJ2-7; D assignment may be TRBD1 or TRBD2 (5 bases each). Per germline, CDR1 DFQATT and CDR2 SNEGSKA (reference sequence). The CDR3 runs 14 residues. The V end lost 5 bases, the J end lost 5 bases, and 19 bases lay between the germline ends. This chain's CDR3 is CSASSGTPFDEQYF. The DNA of the CDR3 is TGCAGTGCTTCCTCCGGGACCCCCTTTGACGAGCAGTACTTC.

Points on this clonotype: Mismatch with germline at one junction end may stem from a read error. The chain carries TRBV12-3 or TRBV12-4 and TRBJ1-5; D gene unclear. The length of the CDR3 is 13 residues. The chain's CDR3 is CASRLGVNQPQHF. For the CDR3, the DNA is TGTGCCAGCAGATTAGGAGTGAATCAGCCCCAGCATTTT.

This clonotype has a handful of counts. The chain uses TRBV28 and TRBJ2-7, with unresolved D. Trimming shortened V by 5 bases and J by 5 bases, and 16 bases separated the two germline ends. Germline V gives CDR1 MDHEN, CDR2 SYDVKM. This CDR3 region has 14 residues. CDR3 bases: TGTGCCAGCAGTATCCCATCGTCGGCCAACGAGCAGTACTTC. As protein: CASSIPSSANEQYF.

This clonotype was seen once. The chain recombines TRBV18 with TRBJ2-4; 7 bases are shared with TRBD1. Germline V gives CDR1 KGHSH, CDR2 LQKENI. The CDR3 runs 14 residues. V gave up 4 bases and J gave up 8 bases; unmatched junction bases: 8. The CDR3 coding sequence is TGTGCCAGCTCACAAAAGGGGGCGCGAGACATTCAGTACTTC. Its protein product is CASSQKGARDIQYF.

V and J are TRBV19 and TRBJ1-1, with 8 bases fitting TRBD1. This CDR3 is 17 amino acids long. J gave up 6 bases and V 2 bases, and 14 bases lay outside the gene matches. Per the germline V gene, CDR1 is LNHDA and CDR2 is SQIVND (reference sequence). This chain's CDR3 is CASSIRPGQALIPEAFF. The CDR3 region has the DNA TGTGCCAGTAGTATAAGACCGGGACAGGCATTGATCCCTGAAGCTTTCTTT.

The chain joins TRBV18 to TRBJ2-3; a weak D match, TRBD1 (5 bases). The CDR3 covers 17 residues. V was trimmed by 2 bases and J by 6 bases, leaving 21 bases between them. Germline values: CDR1 KGHSH, CDR2 LQKENI. The CDR3 sequence is CASSPGQGYQSRDTQYF. The DNA of the CDR3 is TGTGCCAGCTCACCAGGGCAGGGTTACCAGTCTCGGGATACGCAGTATTTT. The full variable domain, in which reference TRBV18 and TRBJ2-3 provide the parts outside the CDR3, is NAGVMQNPRHLVRRRGQEARLRCSPMKGHSHVYWYRQLPEEGLKFMVYLQKENIIDESGMPKERFSAEFPKEGPSILRIQQVVRGDSAAYFCASSPGQGYQSRDTQYFGPGTRLTVL.

The chain combines TRBV28 with TRBJ2-7, with no clear D. The CDR3 spans 14 residues. The germline V gene encodes CDR1 MDHEN and CDR2 SYDVKM. V lost 5 bases to trimming and J lost 3 bases, with 14 bases between them. As DNA, the CDR3 is TGTGCCAGCAGTGGCGAAGGTCGGCGCTACGAGCAGTACTTC. It translates to CASSGEGRRYEQYF.

The chain has TRBV24-1 and TRBJ2-4; maybe TRBD1 (6 bases). V was shortened by 11 bases and J by 0 bases, with 16 bases between the two germline ends. This CDR3 contains 15 residues. Per germline, CDR1 KGHDR and CDR2 SFDVKD. The CDR3 nucleotides read TGTGCCATAGCAAACAGGGCAATAGCCAAAAACATTCAGTACTTC. As protein: CAIANRAIAKNIQYF.

The V gene is TRBV27, the J gene TRBJ1-4; D not certain. V was cut by 0 bases and J by 11 bases, with 10 bases left in between. Germline V gene sequence: CDR1 MNHEY, CDR2 SMNVEV (reference sequence). CDR3 length: 13 residues. The DNA for the CDR3 is TGTGCCAGCAGTTTATCGAGCCGGGAGAAACTGTTTTTT. Translated, it gives CASSLSSREKLFF.

The chain uses TRBV4-3 and TRBJ2-5; a weak D match, TRBD2 (5 bases). The germline V and J ends were trimmed by 1 base and 8 bases, with 17 bases remaining between them. Germline loops: CDR1 LGHNA, CDR2 YSLEER. The CDR3 totals 15 residues. CDR3 protein: CASSQGTRGLSTQYF. The CDR3 DNA sequence: TGCGCCAGCAGCCAAGGGACTCGCGGTCTTTCTACCCAGTACTTC.

This clonotype has ten or more counts. The chain uses TRBV27 and TRBJ2-7, with 8 bases identical to TRBD2. With V trimmed by 2 bases and J by 3 bases, 6 bases remained unmatched. This CDR3 has 15 amino acids. Germline lookup yields CDR1 MNHEY and CDR2 SMNVEV (reference sequence). The CDR3 DNA reads TGTGCCAGCAGTTTAGAATTTGGGACTAGCTACGAGCAGTACTTC. Amino acid sequence: CASSLEFGTSYEQYF.

The chain employs TRBV7-8 and TRBJ2-3; 13 bases are shared with TRBD2. CDR3 size: 16 residues. After removal of 5 bases from V and 3 bases from J, the junction contained 5 bases not matched to a gene. CDR1 SGHVS and CDR2 FQNEAQ come from the germline V gene. The CDR3 protein is CASSTSGGATTDTQYF. DNA for the CDR3: TGTGCCAGCAGCACTAGCGGGGGGGCTACAACAGATACGCAGTATTTT.

The chain employs TRBV28 and TRBJ2-1; D may be TRBD2 (6 bases). Germline CDR1 and CDR2: MDHEN and SYDVKM. The germline V and J ends were trimmed by 5 bases and 4 bases, with 24 bases remaining between them. This CDR3 is built from 18 residues. The CDR3 here is CASSQLHLTGVNYNEQFF. CDR3 bases: TGTGCCAGCAGTCAACTTCACCTAACGGGAGTCAATTACAATGAGCAGTTCTTC. The variable domain in full, completed from reference TRBV28 and TRBJ2-1, reads DVKVTQSSRYLVKRTGEKVFLECVQDMDHENMFWYRQDPGLGLRLIYFSYDVKMKEKGDIPEGYSVSREKKERFSLILESASTNQTSMYLCASSQLHLTGVNYNEQFFGPGTRLTVL.

This chain links TRBV29-1 with TRBJ2-2, with D perhaps TRBD1 (6 bases). The V gene's germline CDR1 is SQVTM and CDR2 ANQGSEA. The CDR3 runs 14 residues. V dropped 6 bases and J dropped 6 bases, with 17 bases sitting between them. The CDR3: CSVGRQAPPGELFF. CDR3 nucleotides: TGCAGCGTCGGTCGACAGGCCCCTCCCGGGGAGCTGTTTTTT.

V gene TRBV5-1 combines with J gene TRBJ2-3; 8 positions agree with TRBD2. Unmatched junction bases numbered 8, after V lost 0 bases and J lost 5 bases. This CDR3 is 16 amino acids long. The germline V gene has CDR1 SGHRS and CDR2 YFSETQ. The CDR3 here is CASSLEGGLVKDTQYF. The CDR3, as DNA: TGCGCCAGCAGCTTGGAGGGGGGACTAGTCAAAGATACGCAGTATTTT.

This clonotype appeared a few times. Relative to the germline gene, one junction end is altered; a read error may explain this. This chain connects TRBV7-9 to TRBJ1-1, with 8 bases aligning to TRBD1. Germline loops: CDR1 SEHNR, CDR2 FQNEAQ (reference sequence). CDR3 length equals 16 residues. CDR3 region: CASSLAGGAGLAEAFF. CDR3 sequence (DNA): TGTGCCAGCAGCCTAGCAGGGGGCGCCGGGTTGGCTGAAGCTTTCTTT.

This clonotype showed up just a few times. The J gene is TRBJ2-2, the V gene TRBV18; D not certain. Germline V gene data show CDR1 as KGHSH and CDR2 as LQKENI. CDR3 length equals 15 residues. Trimming shortened V by 0 bases and J by 1 base, and 6 bases separated the two germline ends. The CDR3 DNA reads as TGTGCCAGCTCACCACCGTCCGGGAACACCGGGGAGCTGTTTTTT. Amino acids: CASSPPSGNTGELFF.

This clonotype was observed a few times. V usage is TRBV29-1 and J usage is TRBJ2-7; D possibly uses TRBD1 or TRBD2 (6 bases each). The CDR3 has 14 residues. Germline V gene data show CDR1 as SQVTM and CDR2 as ANQGSEA. V lost 7 bases to trimming and J lost 6 bases, with 22 bases between them. The CDR3 DNA sequence: TGCAGCGCGAGAGGGGGGCAGACGTCGGGCGAGCAGTACTTC. As protein: CSARGGQTSGEQYF.

This chain links TRBV20-1 with TRBJ2-3, with a weak D call TRBD2 (5 bases). V gave up 6 bases and J gave up 1 base, with 17 bases separating them. Germline V gives CDR1 DFQATT, CDR2 SNEGSKA (reference sequence). The CDR3 is 15 residues long. The CDR3 sequence is CSALRREHRTDTQYF. The CDR3, as DNA: TGCAGTGCCCTTCGACGGGAACATCGCACAGATACGCAGTATTTT.

About this clonotype itself: This may be a read error, as it is one base from a much larger clone. Because it lacks the conserved phenylalanine or tryptophan at the end, this CDR3 is likely a read error. The V call is TRBV12-3 or TRBV12-4, the J call TRBJ2-7, with TRBD1 matching over 7 bases. CDR3 length: 14 amino acids. V shed 3 bases and J 2 bases; nucleotides not matched to a gene: 4. The CDR3 spells CASSFAQGAYEQYC. The CDR3 region has the DNA TGTGCCAGCAGTTTCGCGCAGGGGGCCTACGAGCAGTACTGC.

The chain employs TRBV12-3 or TRBV12-4 and TRBJ1-1; possible D gene TRBD1, 5 bases. Trimming shortened V by 6 bases and J by 10 bases, and 18 bases separated the two germline ends. This CDR3 spans 13 amino acids. The CDR3 region has the DNA TGTGCCAGCAGCTATTTCGGGGCAGGCACAGCTTTCTTT. Protein sequence: CASSYFGAGTAFF.

The chain joins TRBV20-1 to TRBJ1-1, with 9 bases that match TRBD1. V lost 6 bases, J lost 4 bases, and 9 bases stayed unmatched. CDR1 and CDR2 from the germline V gene are DFQATT and SNEGSKA (reference sequence). This CDR3 is built from 14 residues. In DNA form, the CDR3 reads TGCAGTGCAAGAACAGGGACAGGGTCCACTGAAGCTTTCTTT. Protein: CSARTGTGSTEAFF.